This paragraph covers one T cell receptor (beta chain) sequence. Antigen: not known. The data stem from a study of cytomegalovirus exposure and HLA in healthy donors. Overall study findings and caveats: The classifier reportedly diagnosed cytomegalovirus status with high sensitivity and specificity. Analyzed later, most CMV-associated TCR beta chains appeared HLA-restricted.

60 Vbeta and 13 Jbeta primers were used in PCR. Profiled with immunoSEQ multiplex PCR; TCRdb holds only in-frame clones, not every one. The sample table sets out approximately 120,000 clones. The CDR3 has 14 residues. V shed 8 bases and J shed 0 bases, with 11 bases lying between them. Germline lookup yields CDR1 SNHLY and CDR2 FYNNEI. The chain has TRBV2 and TRBJ1-5; tentatively, D is TRBD1 (5 bases). Sequenced: PBMCs. The clonotype comes from a man younger than 30 in good health and CMV-seronegative. The CDR3 reads CASGAQNSNQPQHF. CDR3 DNA: TGTGCCAGCGGGGCCCAGAATAGCAATCAGCCCCAGCATTTT.